This T cell receptor (beta chain) was found in a study of cytomegalovirus exposure and HLA in healthy donors. Germline lookup yields CDR1 SSHAT and CDR2 FNYEAQ (reference sequence). The CDR3 length is 13 residues. PCR was performed using 60 Vbeta and 13 Jbeta primers. Authors' methods: Later, some 75 million unique TCR beta chains were counted in an analysis, and roughly 11 million of them were shared. Measured with immunoSEQ multiplex PCR; TCRdb has only the in-frame clones, and not every one. The V and J calls and clone size come from that table; D and trimming were worked out from the DNA. The profile shows 220,000 or so clones, about 75% of them singletons. Points from the study as a whole: Earlier findings revealed that most TCR beta V segments proved productive either about 90% or about 30% of the time.

Comment on this clone: The antigen remains unidentified. A read error may produce the germline difference seen at one junction end.

Sample: PBMCs. The V and J genes are TRBV7-7 and TRBJ2-3; unclear D gene. This TCR came from a woman in her thirties in good health and CMV-seronegative. CDR3: CASSLAHTDTQYF. The CDR3 coding sequence is TGTGCTAGCAGCTTAGCCCACACAGATACGCAGTATTTT.